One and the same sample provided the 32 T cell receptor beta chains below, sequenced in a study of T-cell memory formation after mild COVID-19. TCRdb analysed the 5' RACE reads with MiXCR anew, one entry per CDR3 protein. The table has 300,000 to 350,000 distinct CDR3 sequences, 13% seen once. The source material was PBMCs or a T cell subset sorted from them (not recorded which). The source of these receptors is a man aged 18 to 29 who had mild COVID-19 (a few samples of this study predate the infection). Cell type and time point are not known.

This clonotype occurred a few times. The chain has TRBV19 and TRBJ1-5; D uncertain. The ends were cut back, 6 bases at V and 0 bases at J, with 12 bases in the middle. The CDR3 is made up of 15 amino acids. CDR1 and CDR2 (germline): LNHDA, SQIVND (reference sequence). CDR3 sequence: CASSPQWNSNQPQHF. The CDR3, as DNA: TGTGCCAGTAGCCCCCAGTGGAATAGCAATCAGCCCCAGCATTTT. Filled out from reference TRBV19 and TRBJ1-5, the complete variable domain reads DGGITQSPKYLFRKEGQNVTLSCEQNLNHDAMYWYRQDPGQGLRLIYYSQIVNDFQKGDIAEGYSVSREKKESFPLTVTSAQKNPTAFYLCASSPQWNSNQPQHFGDGTRLSIL.

CDR3 sequence (DNA): TGCGCCAGCAGCGAAACCGGGACAGGGTCCACTGAAGCTTTCTTT. Translation gives CASSETGTGSTEAFF. V gene TRBV5-1 combines with J gene TRBJ1-1, with TRBD1 identical over 9 bases. Germline CDR1 SGHRS, CDR2 YFSETQ. There are 15 residues in the CDR3. V lost 4 bases to trimming and J lost 4 bases; unmatched junction nucleotides: 8.

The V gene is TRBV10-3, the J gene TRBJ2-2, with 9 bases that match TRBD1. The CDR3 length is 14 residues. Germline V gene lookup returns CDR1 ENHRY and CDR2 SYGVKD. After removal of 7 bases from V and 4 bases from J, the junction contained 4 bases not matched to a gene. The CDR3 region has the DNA TGTGCCATCATGGGACAGGGTCCCACCGGGGAGCTGTTTTTT. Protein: CAIMGQGPTGELFF.

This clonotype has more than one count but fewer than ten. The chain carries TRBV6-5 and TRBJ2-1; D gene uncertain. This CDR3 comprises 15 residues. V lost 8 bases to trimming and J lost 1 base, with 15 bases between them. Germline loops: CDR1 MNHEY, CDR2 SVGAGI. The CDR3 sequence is CASAKFQPSYNEQFF. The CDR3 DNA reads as TGTGCCAGCGCAAAATTCCAACCATCCTACAATGAGCAGTTCTTC.

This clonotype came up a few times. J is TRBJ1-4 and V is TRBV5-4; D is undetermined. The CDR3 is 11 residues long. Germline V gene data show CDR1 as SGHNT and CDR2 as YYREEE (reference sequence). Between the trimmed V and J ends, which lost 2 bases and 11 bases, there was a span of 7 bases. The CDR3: CASSFRGKLFF. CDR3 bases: TGTGCCAGCAGCTTCCGTGGCAAACTGTTTTTT.

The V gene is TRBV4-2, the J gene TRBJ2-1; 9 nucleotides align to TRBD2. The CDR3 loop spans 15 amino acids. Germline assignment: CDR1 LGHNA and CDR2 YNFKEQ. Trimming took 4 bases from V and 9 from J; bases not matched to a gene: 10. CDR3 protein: CASSPKVASGVEQFF. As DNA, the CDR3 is TGTGCCAGCAGCCCCAAGGTTGCTAGCGGGGTTGAGCAGTTCTTC.

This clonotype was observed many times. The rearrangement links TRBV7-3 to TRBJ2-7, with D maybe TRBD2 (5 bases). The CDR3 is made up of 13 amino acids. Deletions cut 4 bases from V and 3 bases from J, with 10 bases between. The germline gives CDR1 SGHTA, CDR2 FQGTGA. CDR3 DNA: TGTGCCAGCAGCTGGACTCATGACTACGAGCAGTACTTC. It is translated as CASSWTHDYEQYF. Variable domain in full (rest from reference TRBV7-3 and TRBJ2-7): GAGVSQTPSNKVTEKGKYVELRCDPISGHTALYWYRQSLGQGPEFLIYFQGTGAADDSGLPNDRFFAVRPEGSVSTLKIQRTERGDSAVYLCASSWTHDYEQYFGPGTRLTVT.

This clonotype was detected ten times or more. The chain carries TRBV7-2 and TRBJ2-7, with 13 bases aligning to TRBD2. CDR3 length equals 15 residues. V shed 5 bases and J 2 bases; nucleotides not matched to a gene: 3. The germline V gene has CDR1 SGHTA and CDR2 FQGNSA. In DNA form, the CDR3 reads TGTGCCAGCAGCCTACTAGCGGGGGGGACCTACGAGCAGTACGTC. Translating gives CASSLLAGGTYEQYV.

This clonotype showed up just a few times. CDR3 nucleotides: TGTGCCAGCAGCTTTCGCGGTGAGGGTTTTAACACTGAAGCTTTCTTT. Protein: CASSFRGEGFNTEAFF. The V call is TRBV13, the J call TRBJ1-1; D is unclear. This CDR3 comprises 16 residues. V lost 3 bases, J lost 2 bases, and 16 bases lay in between. The V gene's germline CDR1 is PRHDT and CDR2 FYEKMQ (reference sequence).

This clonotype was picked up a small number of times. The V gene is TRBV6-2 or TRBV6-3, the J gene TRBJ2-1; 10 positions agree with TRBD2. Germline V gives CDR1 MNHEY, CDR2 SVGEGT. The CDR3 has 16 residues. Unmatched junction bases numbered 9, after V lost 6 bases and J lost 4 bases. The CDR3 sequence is CASRDASGGVYNEQFF. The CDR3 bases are TGTGCCAGCAGGGACGCTAGCGGGGGCGTTTACAATGAGCAGTTCTTC.

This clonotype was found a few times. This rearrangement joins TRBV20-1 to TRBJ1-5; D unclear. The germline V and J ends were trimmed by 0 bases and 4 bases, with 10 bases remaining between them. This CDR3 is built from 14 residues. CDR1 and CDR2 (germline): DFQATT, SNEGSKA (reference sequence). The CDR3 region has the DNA TGCAGTGCTAGAGACAGTTTTTTGAATCAGCCCCAGCATTTT. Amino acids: CSARDSFLNQPQHF.

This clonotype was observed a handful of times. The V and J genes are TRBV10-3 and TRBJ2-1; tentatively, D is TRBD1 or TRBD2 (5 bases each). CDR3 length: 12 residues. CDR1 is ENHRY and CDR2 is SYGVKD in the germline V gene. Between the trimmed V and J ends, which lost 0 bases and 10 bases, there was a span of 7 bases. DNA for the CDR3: TGTGCCATCAGTGAGTCAGGGACGGAGCAGTTCTTC. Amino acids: CAISESGTEQFF.

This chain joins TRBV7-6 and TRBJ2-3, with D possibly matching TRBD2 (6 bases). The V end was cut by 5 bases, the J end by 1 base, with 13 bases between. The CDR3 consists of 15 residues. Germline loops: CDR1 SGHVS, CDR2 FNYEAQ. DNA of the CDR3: TGTGCCAGCAGCCCGAGGTCTAGCGGCACAGATACGCAGTATTTT. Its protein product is CASSPRSSGTDTQYF.

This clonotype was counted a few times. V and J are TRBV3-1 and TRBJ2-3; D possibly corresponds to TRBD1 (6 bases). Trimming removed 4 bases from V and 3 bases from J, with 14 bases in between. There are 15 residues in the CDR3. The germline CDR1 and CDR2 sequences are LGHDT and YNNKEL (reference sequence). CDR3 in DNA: TGTGCCAGCAGCCCCCAGGGGATCATAACAGATACGCAGTATTTT. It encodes CASSPQGIITDTQYF.

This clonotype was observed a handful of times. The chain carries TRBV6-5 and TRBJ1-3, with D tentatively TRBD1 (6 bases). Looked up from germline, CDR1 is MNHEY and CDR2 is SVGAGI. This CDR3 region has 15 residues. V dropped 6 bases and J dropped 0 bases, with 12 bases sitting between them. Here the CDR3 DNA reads TGTGCCAGCAGACGACAGGACCACTCTGGAAACACCATATATTTT. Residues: CASRRQDHSGNTIYF.

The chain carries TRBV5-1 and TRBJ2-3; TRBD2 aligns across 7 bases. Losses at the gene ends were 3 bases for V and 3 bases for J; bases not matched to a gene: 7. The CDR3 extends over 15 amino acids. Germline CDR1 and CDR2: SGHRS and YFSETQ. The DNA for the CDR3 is TGCGCCAGCAGCTCGGGGGGAGGGATGACAGATACGCAGTATTTT. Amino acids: CASSSGGGMTDTQYF.

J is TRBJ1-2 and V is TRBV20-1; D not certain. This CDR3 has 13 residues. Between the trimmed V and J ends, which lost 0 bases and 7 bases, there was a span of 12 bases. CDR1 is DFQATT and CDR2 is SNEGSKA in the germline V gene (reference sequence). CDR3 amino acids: CSAREGLAGGYTF. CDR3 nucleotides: TGCAGTGCTAGAGAGGGGTTGGCGGGTGGCTACACCTTC.

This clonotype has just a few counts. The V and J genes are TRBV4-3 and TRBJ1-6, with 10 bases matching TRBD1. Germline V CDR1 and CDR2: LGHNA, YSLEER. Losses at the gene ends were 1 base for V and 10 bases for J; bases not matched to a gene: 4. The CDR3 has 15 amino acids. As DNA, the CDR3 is TGCGCCAGCAGCCAAGCGGGACAGGGGAACTCACCCCTCCACTTT. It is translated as CASSQAGQGNSPLHF.

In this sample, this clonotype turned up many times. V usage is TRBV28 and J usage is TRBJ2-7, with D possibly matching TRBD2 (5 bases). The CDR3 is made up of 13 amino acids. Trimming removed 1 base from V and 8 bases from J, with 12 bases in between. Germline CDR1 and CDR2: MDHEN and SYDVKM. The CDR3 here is CASSLSDYPQQYV. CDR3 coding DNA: TGTGCCAGCAGTTTATCCGACTACCCACAGCAGTACGTC.

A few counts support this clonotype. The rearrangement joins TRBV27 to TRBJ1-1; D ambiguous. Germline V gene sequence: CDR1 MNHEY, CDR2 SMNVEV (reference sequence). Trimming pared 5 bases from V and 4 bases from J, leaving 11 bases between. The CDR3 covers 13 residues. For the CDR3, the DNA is TGTGCCAGCAGTGCATACGGGCGCACTGAAGCTTTCTTT. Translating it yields CASSAYGRTEAFF.

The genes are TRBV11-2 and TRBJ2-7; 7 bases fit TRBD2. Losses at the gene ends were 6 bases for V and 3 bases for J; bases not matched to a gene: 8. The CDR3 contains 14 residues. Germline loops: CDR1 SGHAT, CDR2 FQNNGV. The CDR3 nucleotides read TGTGCCAGCAGTCCCCCTGGGGGGGACTACGAGCAGTACTTC. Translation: CASSPPGGDYEQYF.

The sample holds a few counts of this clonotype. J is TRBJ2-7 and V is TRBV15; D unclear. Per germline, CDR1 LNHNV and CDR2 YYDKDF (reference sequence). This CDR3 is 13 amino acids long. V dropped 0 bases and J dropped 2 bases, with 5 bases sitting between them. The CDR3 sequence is CATSRDWTYEQYF. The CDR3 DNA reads TGTGCCACCAGCAGAGATTGGACCTACGAGCAGTACTTC. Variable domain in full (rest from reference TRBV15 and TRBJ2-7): DAMVIQNPRYQVTQFGKPVTLSCSQTLNHNVMYWYQQKSSQAPKLLFHYYDKDFNNEADTPDNFQSRRPNTSFCFLDIRSPGLGDTAMYLCATSRDWTYEQYFGPGTRLTVT.

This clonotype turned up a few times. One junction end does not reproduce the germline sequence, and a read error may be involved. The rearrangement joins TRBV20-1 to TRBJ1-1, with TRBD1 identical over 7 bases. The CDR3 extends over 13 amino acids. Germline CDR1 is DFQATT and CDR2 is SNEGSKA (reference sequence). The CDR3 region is CSARGQAGTEAFF. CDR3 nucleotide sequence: TGCAGTGCCAGAGGACAGGCAGGCACTGAAGCTTTCTTT.

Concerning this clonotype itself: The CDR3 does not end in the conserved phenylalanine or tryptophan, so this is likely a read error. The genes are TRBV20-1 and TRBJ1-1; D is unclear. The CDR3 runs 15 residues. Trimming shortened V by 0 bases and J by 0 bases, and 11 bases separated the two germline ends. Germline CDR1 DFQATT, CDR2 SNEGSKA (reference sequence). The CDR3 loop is CSARDGREMNTEAFS. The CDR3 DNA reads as TGCAGTGCTAGAGATGGAAGGGAAATGAACACTGAAGCTTTCTCT.

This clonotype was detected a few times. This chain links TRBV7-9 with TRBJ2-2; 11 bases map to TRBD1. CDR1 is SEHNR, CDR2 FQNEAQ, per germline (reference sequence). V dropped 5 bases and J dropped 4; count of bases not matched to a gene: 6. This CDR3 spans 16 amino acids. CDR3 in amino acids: CASSIGQGAITGELFF. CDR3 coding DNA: TGTGCCAGCAGCATCGGACAGGGGGCAATCACCGGGGAGCTGTTTTTT.

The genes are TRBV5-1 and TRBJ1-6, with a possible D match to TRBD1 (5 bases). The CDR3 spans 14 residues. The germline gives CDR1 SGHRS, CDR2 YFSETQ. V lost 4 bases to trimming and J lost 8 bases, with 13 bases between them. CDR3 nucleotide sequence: TGCGCCAGCAGCCTCCAGGGCGAGTATTCACCCCTCCACTTT. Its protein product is CASSLQGEYSPLHF.

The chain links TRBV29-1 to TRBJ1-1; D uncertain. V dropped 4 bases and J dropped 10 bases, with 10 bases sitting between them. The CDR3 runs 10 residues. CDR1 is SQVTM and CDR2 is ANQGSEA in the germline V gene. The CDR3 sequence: CSVVSGLAFF. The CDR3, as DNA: TGCAGCGTTGTATCGGGATTAGCTTTCTTT. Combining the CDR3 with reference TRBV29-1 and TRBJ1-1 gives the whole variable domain SAVISQKPSRDICQRGTSLTIQCQVDSQVTMMFWYRQQPGQSLTLIATANQGSEATYESGFVIDKFPISRPNLTFSTLTVSNMSPEDSSIYLCSVVSGLAFFGQGTRLTVV.

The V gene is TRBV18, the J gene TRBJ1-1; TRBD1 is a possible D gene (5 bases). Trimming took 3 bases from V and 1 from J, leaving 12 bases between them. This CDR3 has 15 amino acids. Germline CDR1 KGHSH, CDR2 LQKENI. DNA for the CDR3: TGTGCCAGCTCACCCCGGGGCCCCGCGAACACTGAAGCTTTCTTT. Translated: CASSPRGPANTEAFF.

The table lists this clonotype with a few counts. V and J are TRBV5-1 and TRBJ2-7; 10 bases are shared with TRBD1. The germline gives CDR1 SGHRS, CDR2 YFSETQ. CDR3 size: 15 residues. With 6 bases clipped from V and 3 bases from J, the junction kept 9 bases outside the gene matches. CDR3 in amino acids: CASTLTGTGDYEQYF. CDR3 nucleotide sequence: TGCGCCAGCACCTTAACCGGGACAGGGGACTACGAGCAGTACTTC.

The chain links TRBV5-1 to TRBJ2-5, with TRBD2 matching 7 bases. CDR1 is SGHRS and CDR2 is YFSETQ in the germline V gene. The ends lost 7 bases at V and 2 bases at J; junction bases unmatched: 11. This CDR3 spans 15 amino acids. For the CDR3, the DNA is TGCGCCAGCGGCTCCCTAAGCGGGGCTCAAGAGACCCAGTACTTC. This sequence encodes CASGSLSGAQETQYF.

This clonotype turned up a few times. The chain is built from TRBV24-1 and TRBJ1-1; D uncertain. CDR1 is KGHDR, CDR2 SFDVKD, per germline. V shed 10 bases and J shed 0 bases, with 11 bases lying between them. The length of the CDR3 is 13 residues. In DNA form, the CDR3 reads TGTGCCACAGCGGACGGCATGAACACTGAAGCTTTCTTT. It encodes CATADGMNTEAFF.

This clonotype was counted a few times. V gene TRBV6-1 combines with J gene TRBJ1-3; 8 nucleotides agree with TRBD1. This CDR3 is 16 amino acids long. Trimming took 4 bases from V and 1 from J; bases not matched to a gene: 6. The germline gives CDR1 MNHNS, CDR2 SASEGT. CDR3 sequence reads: CASSGTGFSSGNTIYF. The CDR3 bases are TGTGCCAGCAGTGGGACAGGGTTTTCGTCTGGAAACACCATATATTTT.